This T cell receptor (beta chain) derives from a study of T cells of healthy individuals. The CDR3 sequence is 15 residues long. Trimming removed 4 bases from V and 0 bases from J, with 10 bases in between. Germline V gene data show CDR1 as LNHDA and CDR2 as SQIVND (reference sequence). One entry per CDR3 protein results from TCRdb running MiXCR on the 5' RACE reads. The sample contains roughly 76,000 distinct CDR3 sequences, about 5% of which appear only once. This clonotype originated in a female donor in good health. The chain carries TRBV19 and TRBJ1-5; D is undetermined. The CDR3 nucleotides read TGTGCCAGTAGTAAGGGCCAACTTAGCAATCAGCCCCAGCATTTT. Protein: CASSKGQLSNQPQHF.